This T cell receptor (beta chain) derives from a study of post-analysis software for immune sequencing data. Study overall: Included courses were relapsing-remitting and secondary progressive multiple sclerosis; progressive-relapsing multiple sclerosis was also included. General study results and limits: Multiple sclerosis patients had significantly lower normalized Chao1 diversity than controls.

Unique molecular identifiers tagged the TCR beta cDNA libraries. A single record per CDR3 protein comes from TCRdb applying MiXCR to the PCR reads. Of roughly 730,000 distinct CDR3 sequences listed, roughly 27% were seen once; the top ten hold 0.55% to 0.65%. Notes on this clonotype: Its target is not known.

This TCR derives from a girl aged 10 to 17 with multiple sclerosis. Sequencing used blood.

The CDR3 DNA reads TGTGCCAGCAGTTTTCACAAGTCCACTGAAGCTTTCTTT. This gives the protein CASSFHKSTEAFF. The chain joins TRBV12-3 or TRBV12-4 to TRBJ1-1; no clear D. V dropped 3 bases and J dropped 4 bases, with 9 bases sitting between them. There are 13 residues in the CDR3.